Each of the 31 T cell receptor beta chains below was sequenced from the same sample in a study of shared clonotypes between healthy human individuals. Terminally differentiated effector memory CD45RA+ cells were left out of the naive CD8 fraction, which was CD45RO-negative and positively selected for CCR7. Only in-frame clones appear in the TCRdb table, and some are missing; sequencing was by immunoSEQ multiplex PCR. Here the sample spans under 700,000 clones, roughly 96% being singletons. What was sequenced was naive CD8+ T cells sorted from blood. The receptor set was obtained from a woman aged 25-40 years in good health.

The rearrangement links TRBV27 to TRBJ2-7; D is undetermined. Germline CDR1 is MNHEY and CDR2 is SMNVEV (reference sequence). V was trimmed by 3 bases and J by 7 bases, leaving 10 bases between them. The length of the CDR3 is 12 residues. The CDR3: CASSFTGDEQYF. As DNA, the CDR3 is TGTGCCAGCAGTTTCACCGGTGATGAGCAGTACTTC.

This chain links TRBV13 with TRBJ2-7, with D unclear. The CDR3 is 14 amino acids. Trimming stripped 1 base from V and 3 bases from J, with 10 bases between. Looked up from germline, CDR1 is PRHDT and CDR2 is FYEKMQ (reference sequence). The CDR3 protein is CASSLALSRYEQYF. CDR3 sequence (DNA): TGTGCCAGCAGCTTAGCTTTATCTCGCTACGAGCAGTACTTC.

This clone is a singleton in its sample. One junction end disagrees with the germline gene, perhaps due to a read error. CDR3 DNA: TGTGCCAGCAGTTTAGAAGGGGGCAAACAGCCCCAGCATTTT. The encoded protein is CASSLEGGKQPQHF. V and J are TRBV27 and TRBJ1-5; 7 bases align to TRBD1. The germline gives CDR1 MNHEY, CDR2 SMNVEV (reference sequence). This CDR3 is built from 14 residues.

The gene calls are TRBV7-9 and TRBJ2-7; D is unclear. V was cut by 3 bases and J by 3 bases, with 9 bases left in between. Germline assignment: CDR1 SEHNR and CDR2 FQNEAQ (reference sequence). The length of the CDR3 is 13 residues. CDR3 nucleotide sequence: TGTGCCAGCAGCTTGTTAGAGTACTACGAGCAGTACTTC. The encoded protein is CASSLLEYYEQYF.

Worth noting for this clone: Distinct nucleotide sequences in the sample also encode this CDR3. The rearrangement uses TRBV5-6 and TRBJ1-2; D is undetermined. The germline V gene has CDR1 SGHDT and CDR2 YYEEEE. The CDR3 has 13 residues. V was clipped by 4 bases and J by 0 bases, with 7 bases between them. CDR3: CASSPGANYGYTF. CDR3 DNA: TGTGCCAGCAGCCCTGGAGCTAACTATGGCTACACCTTC.

The rearrangement uses TRBV7-2 and TRBJ1-2, with D unclear. The CDR3 runs to 14 residues. V dropped 5 bases and J dropped 8 bases, with 18 bases sitting between them. Germline assignment: CDR1 SGHTA and CDR2 FQGNSA. The CDR3 DNA reads as TGTGCCAGCAGCACAACCGGGCCCACGGCGGGCTACACCTTC. This gives the protein CASSTTGPTAGYTF.

The chain joins TRBV27 to TRBJ2-7, with 8 bases fitting TRBD1. Germline V lookup: CDR1 MNHEY, CDR2 SMNVEV (reference sequence). V was pared by 5 bases and J by 6 bases, with 6 bases of the junction left unmatched. CDR3 length: 13 residues. This CDR3 reads CASSRTGNSEQYF. The CDR3 DNA reads TGTGCCAGCAGTAGGACAGGGAATAGCGAGCAGTACTTC.

This clone has a single count. The V and J genes are TRBV18 and TRBJ1-1; D unresolved. CDR3 length: 12 residues. Germline V CDR1 and CDR2: KGHSH, LQKENI. V lost 2 bases and J lost 3, with 4 bases in between. CDR3 in amino acids: CASSPADTEAFF. The CDR3 region has the DNA TGTGCCAGCTCACCAGCCGACACTGAAGCTTTCTTT.

This sequence joins TRBV5-1 and TRBJ2-7; possibly TRBD2 for D (5 bases). CDR1 is SGHRS and CDR2 is YFSETQ in the germline V gene. This CDR3 has 15 residues. V was cut by 0 bases and J by 5 bases, with 15 bases left in between. CDR3 sequence: CASSLAGRGRDEQYF. The CDR3 DNA is TGCGCCAGCAGCTTGGCGGGTCGGGGAAGGGACGAGCAGTACTTC.

This clone has a single count. This chain links TRBV2 with TRBJ2-7; 9 nucleotides agree with TRBD2. In germline, CDR1 is SNHLY, CDR2 FYNNEI. This CDR3 is built from 18 residues. With 6 bases clipped from V and 2 bases from J, the junction kept 17 bases outside the gene matches. CDR3 loop: CASSRFLAGTSGAYEQYF. CDR3 sequence (DNA): TGTGCCAGCAGCCGATTTCTAGCGGGAACGTCAGGCGCCTACGAGCAGTACTTC.

Comment on this clone: At the DNA level, this CDR3 is encoded by other sequences in the same sample as well. The chain recombines TRBV7-9 with TRBJ1-5; D not resolved. The length of the CDR3 is 12 residues. Germline CDR1 SEHNR, CDR2 FQNEAQ (reference sequence). Deletions cut 2 bases from V and 4 bases from J, with 3 bases between. The CDR3 DNA follows: TGTGCCAGCAGCTTATCAAATCAGCCCCAGCATTTT. Amino acids: CASSLSNQPQHF.

To note about this clone: Other DNA sequences in this sample translate to the same CDR3. The chain has TRBV5-6 and TRBJ2-3, with unresolved D. The V end was cut by 4 bases, the J end by 3 bases, with 9 bases between. Germline CDR1 and CDR2: SGHDT and YYEEEE. The length of the CDR3 is 13 residues. In DNA, the CDR3 is TGTGCCAGCAGCGTTAGTAGTACAGATACGCAGTATTTT. Its translation is CASSVSSTDTQYF.

The rearrangement uses TRBV9 and TRBJ1-5; 9 bases agree with TRBD1. Germline V lookup: CDR1 SGDLS, CDR2 YYNGEE. Trimming took 3 bases from V and 3 from J; bases not matched to a gene: 4. The CDR3 is 15 amino acids. CDR3 sequence reads: CASSETGGFNQPQHF. The CDR3 DNA follows: TGTGCCAGCAGCGAAACAGGGGGCTTCAATCAGCCCCAGCATTTT.

This chain connects TRBV7-8 to TRBJ1-2, with a tentative D call TRBD1 (5 bases). V was pared by 1 base and J by 3 bases, with 9 bases between. The germline V gene has CDR1 SGHVS and CDR2 FQNEAQ. The CDR3 loop spans 14 amino acids. Here the CDR3 DNA reads TGTGCCAGCAGCTTAGATGGGGCGGACTATGGCTACACCTTC. Protein product: CASSLDGADYGYTF.

V is TRBV27 and J is TRBJ2-7; 7 bases map to TRBD2. Germline V gene data show CDR1 as MNHEY and CDR2 as SMNVEV (reference sequence). Losses at the gene ends were 4 bases for V and 7 bases for J; bases not matched to a gene: 7. The CDR3 is 13 residues long. DNA for the CDR3: TGTGCCAGCAGTTGGGGGGGTAGGCCTGAGCAGTACTTC. It specifies CASSWGGRPEQYF.

The V call is TRBV29-1, the J call TRBJ2-1; 9 bases match TRBD2. This CDR3 comprises 13 residues. J gave up 5 bases and V 4 bases, and 3 bases lay outside the gene matches. The germline V gene encodes CDR1 SQVTM and CDR2 ANQGSEA. The CDR3 bases are TGCAGCGTTGCTAGCGGGAAAAACAATGAGCAGTTCTTC. It encodes CSVASGKNNEQFF.

J is TRBJ1-6 and V is TRBV4-1; D not resolved. Germline V gene sequence: CDR1 MGHRA, CDR2 YSYEKL. This CDR3 is built from 17 residues. The V and J ends lost 1 base and 4 bases respectively, with 14 bases between them. The CDR3 loop reads CASSQAHPAGYNSPLHF. The DNA for the CDR3 is TGCGCCAGCAGCCAAGCCCACCCAGCAGGTTATAATTCACCCCTCCACTTT.

This sequence joins TRBV7-9 and TRBJ2-3, with D perhaps being TRBD1 or TRBD2 (5 bases each). CDR1 and CDR2 from the germline V gene are SEHNR and FQNEAQ (reference sequence). Trimming removed 7 bases from V and 4 bases from J, with 9 bases in between. The CDR3 extends over 12 amino acids. The CDR3 sequence: CASIRGADTQYF. The CDR3 nucleotides read TGTGCCAGCATTAGAGGGGCAGATACGCAGTATTTT.

The chain has TRBV27 and TRBJ2-7; 11 bases are a match to TRBD2. V lost 6 bases and J lost 3; bases outside the gene matches: 13. This CDR3 is 17 amino acids long. The germline V gene has CDR1 MNHEY and CDR2 SMNVEV (reference sequence). CDR3: CASSLVLAGGTFYEQYF. Written as DNA, the CDR3 is TGTGCCAGCAGCCTAGTTCTAGCGGGAGGAACGTTCTACGAGCAGTACTTC.

The chain combines TRBV9 with TRBJ2-7; 8 bases align to TRBD2. The CDR3 runs to 14 residues. Germline V gene data show CDR1 as SGDLS and CDR2 as YYNGEE. After removal of 3 bases from V and 6 bases from J, the junction contained 8 bases not matched to a gene. CDR3 loop: CASSAGLGYTEQYF. The CDR3, as DNA: TGTGCCAGCAGCGCGGGACTAGGGTATACCGAGCAGTACTTC.

The chain carries TRBV27 and TRBJ2-4, with 11 bases fitting TRBD2. The CDR3 is 16 residues long. The V gene end was trimmed by 6 bases and the J gene end by 0 bases; junction bases not matched to a gene: 4. In germline, CDR1 is MNHEY, CDR2 SMNVEV (reference sequence). The CDR3 DNA reads as TGTGCCAGCAGCGACGGACTAGCGGGAGCCAAAAACATTCAGTACTTC. Its protein product is CASSDGLAGAKNIQYF.

V usage is TRBV28 and J usage is TRBJ1-5; unclear D gene. This CDR3 is 14 amino acids long. The V end was cut by 6 bases, the J end by 1 base, with 10 bases between. Germline CDR1 and CDR2: MDHEN and SYDVKM. CDR3 sequence reads: CASRTYGSNQPQHF. The CDR3 coding sequence is TGTGCCAGCAGAACTTACGGAAGCAATCAGCCCCAGCATTTT.

The rearrangement links TRBV11-2 to TRBJ2-7, with 7 bases matching TRBD1. The trim removed 2 bases at V and 3 bases at J, leaving 10 bases unmatched. CDR3 length: 16 amino acids. Germline V lookup: CDR1 SGHAT, CDR2 FQNNGV. DNA for the CDR3: TGTGCCAGCAGCTTACATACAGGGGAATCCGACTACGAGCAGTACTTC. Translating it yields CASSLHTGESDYEQYF.

The chain is built from TRBV28 and TRBJ1-3, with D unclear. V was pared by 0 bases and J by 0 bases, with 6 bases between. Per the germline V gene, CDR1 is MDHEN and CDR2 is SYDVKM. This CDR3 comprises 15 residues. The CDR3 loop is CASSLWKTSGNTIYF. The CDR3 DNA sequence: TGTGCCAGCAGTTTATGGAAAACCTCTGGAAACACCATATATTTT. The full variable domain, in which reference TRBV28 and TRBJ1-3 provide the parts outside the CDR3, is DVKVTQSSRYLVKRTGEKVFLECVQDMDHENMFWYRQDPGLGLRLIYFSYDVKMKEKGDIPEGYSVSREKKERFSLILESASTNQTSMYLCASSLWKTSGNTIYFGEGSWLTVV.

The CDR3 DNA follows: TGTGCCAGCAGCTTAGACCCAGGGACAGGGTATTACGAGCAGTACTTC. This codes for CASSLDPGTGYYEQYF. This chain connects TRBV7-3 to TRBJ2-7, with TRBD1 matching over 9 bases. V shed 2 bases and J 4 bases; nucleotides not matched to a gene: 9. This CDR3 contains 16 residues. CDR1 and CDR2 (germline): SGHTA, FQGTGA.

The genes are TRBV7-9 and TRBJ2-5, with 13 bases identical to TRBD2. This CDR3 has 17 residues. J lost 5 bases, V lost 4 bases, and 10 bases had no gene match. The germline V gene has CDR1 SEHNR and CDR2 FQNEAQ (reference sequence). The CDR3 DNA follows: TGTGCCAGCAGCTCCTGGACTAGCGGGAGTAGAGGGGAGACCCAGTACTTC. Residues: CASSSWTSGSRGETQYF.

The gene calls are TRBV7-9 and TRBJ2-5; D gene ambiguous. The J call is uncertain, as TRBJ2-7 better fits the DNA end. The CDR3 loop spans 13 amino acids. Germline V CDR1 and CDR2: SEHNR, FQNEAQ (reference sequence). The chain's CDR3 is CASSLGEIAEQYF. In DNA, the CDR3 is TGTGCCAGCAGCTTAGGGGAAATCGCCGAGCAGTACTTC.

The gene calls are TRBV28 and TRBJ2-1; D unclear. Trimming shortened V by 6 bases and J by 2 bases, and 11 bases separated the two germline ends. Germline V CDR1 and CDR2: MDHEN, SYDVKM. There are 14 residues in the CDR3. The CDR3 DNA is TGTGCCAGCAGGGGAATCGGTCCCTACAATGAGCAGTTCTTC. Translation gives CASRGIGPYNEQFF.

The chain links TRBV18 to TRBJ2-7; 13 nucleotides agree with TRBD2. The germline V gene has CDR1 KGHSH and CDR2 LQKENI. The CDR3 is 17 amino acids. The J segment lost 6 bases and the V segment lost 9 bases, leaving 17 bases of the junction unmatched. In nucleotides, the CDR3 is TGTGCCAGTTATGGACTAGCGGGAGATCGCGTGTTCGGCGAGCAGTACTTC. Translation gives CASYGLAGDRVFGEQYF.

This chain uses TRBV27 with TRBJ2-7, with unresolved D. V dropped 5 bases and J dropped 2 bases, with 19 bases sitting between them. Per germline, CDR1 MNHEY and CDR2 SMNVEV (reference sequence). This CDR3 has 16 residues. The CDR3 DNA reads TGTGCCAGCAGTCCATCCTTAGCAGAAAGCACCTACGAGCAGTACTTC. Protein product: CASSPSLAESTYEQYF.

The chain recombines TRBV30 with TRBJ2-7, with D unresolved. CDR1 and CDR2 (germline): GTSNPN, SVGIG (reference sequence). The CDR3 runs to 13 residues. Trimming stripped 2 bases from V and 4 bases from J, with 12 bases between. CDR3 protein: CAWSMGIWYEQYF. The CDR3 bases are TGTGCCTGGAGTATGGGTATCTGGTACGAGCAGTACTTC.